This is a list of T cell receptor beta chains from one sample in a study of TIL therapy for anti-PD-1-resistant metastatic lung cancer. Data came from immunoSEQ multiplex PCR; TCRdb stores just in-frame clones and leaves some out. Found here are 20,000 or so clones, about two thirds of them singletons; the top ten hold about 2.1%. The source material was blood, sampled at baseline. All receptors derive from a person between 25 and 79 years old with non-small cell lung cancer. The CDR3 runs from the conserved cysteine through the conserved F or W. A D gene is named only where the DNA matches it firmly. Some rows have no size entry. The others give once, few or many, or a class for an expanded clone.

d_gene: -; v_gene: TRBV10-1; j_gene: TRBJ2-7; abundance: -; CDR3nt: TGCGCCAGCAGTGAGACGGTCGACGAGCAGTACTTC; CDR3aa: CASSETVDEQYF
d_gene: -; v_gene: TRBV2; j_gene: TRBJ1-6; abundance: few; CDR3nt: TGTGCCAGCACAAGGGGTTCGTCCCTCCACTTT; CDR3aa: CASTRGSSLHF
d_gene: -; v_gene: TRBV2; j_gene: TRBJ2-1; abundance: -; CDR3nt: TGTGCCAGCAGTGAAGATTTGGGCCGGGAGCAGTTCTTC; CDR3aa: CASSEDLGREQFF
d_gene: TRBD2; v_gene: TRBV7-2; j_gene: TRBJ2-1; abundance: -; CDR3nt: TGTGCCAGCAGCTCAGGACTAGCACCTTACAATGAGCAGTTCTTC; CDR3aa: CASSSGLAPYNEQFF
d_gene: -; v_gene: TRBV10-2; j_gene: TRBJ1-5; abundance: few; CDR3nt: TGCGCCAGCAGTGACGGGAATGGGCCCCAGCATTTT; CDR3aa: CASSDGNGPQHF
d_gene: TRBD2; v_gene: TRBV5-6; j_gene: TRBJ2-3; abundance: -; CDR3nt: TGTGCCAGCAGCTACACTAGCGGGGATGAAACAGATACGCAGTATTTT; CDR3aa: CASSYTSGDETDTQYF
d_gene: -; v_gene: TRBV30; j_gene: TRBJ2-3; abundance: -; CDR3nt: TGTGCCTGGAGCAGCGGTAGGACAGATACGCAGTATTTT; CDR3aa: CAWSSGRTDTQYF
d_gene: -; v_gene: TRBV7-9; j_gene: TRBJ1-6; abundance: -; CDR3nt: TGTGCCAGCAGCTTAGAAGGAATCCTTAATTCACCCCTCCACTTT; CDR3aa: CASSLEGILNSPLHF
d_gene: TRBD1; v_gene: TRBV19; j_gene: TRBJ1-2; abundance: once; CDR3nt: TGTGCCAGTAGCAACAGGGGCAGGGCTAACTATGGCTACACCTTC; CDR3aa: CASSNRGRANYGYTF
d_gene: -; v_gene: TRBV6-6; j_gene: TRBJ1-3; abundance: -; CDR3nt: TGTGCCAGCAGTTTGACAGGTTCTGGAAACACCATATATTTT; CDR3aa: CASSLTGSGNTIYF
d_gene: TRBD1; v_gene: TRBV9; j_gene: TRBJ2-2; abundance: -; CDR3nt: TGTGCCAGCAGCGTAACAGGGGGGAGGACCGGGGAGCTGTTTTTT; CDR3aa: CASSVTGGRTGELFF
d_gene: TRBD1; v_gene: TRBV5-1; j_gene: TRBJ1-1; abundance: once; CDR3nt: TGCGCCAGCAGCGAACCCGGACAGGGACACACTGAAGCTTTCTTT; CDR3aa: CASSEPGQGHTEAFF
d_gene: -; v_gene: TRBV11-1; j_gene: TRBJ1-3; abundance: -; CDR3nt: TGTGCCAGCAGCATACGGGAGACTGGAAACACCATATATTTT; CDR3aa: CASSIRETGNTIYF